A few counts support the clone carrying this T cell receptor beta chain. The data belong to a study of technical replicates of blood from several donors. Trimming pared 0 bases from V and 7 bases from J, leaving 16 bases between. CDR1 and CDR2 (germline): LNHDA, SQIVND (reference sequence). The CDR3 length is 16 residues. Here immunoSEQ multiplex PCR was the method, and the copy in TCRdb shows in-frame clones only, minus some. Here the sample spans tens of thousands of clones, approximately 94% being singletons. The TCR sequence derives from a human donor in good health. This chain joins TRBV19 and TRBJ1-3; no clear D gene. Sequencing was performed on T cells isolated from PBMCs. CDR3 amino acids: CASSIEQLPSGNTIYF. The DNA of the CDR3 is TGTGCCAGTAGTATAGAGCAGCTACCTAGTGGGAACACCATATATTTT.